This record covers a single T cell receptor beta chain. This clone appeared a single time. Its antigen remains undetermined. Within one base of it there is no much larger clone, and no base qualities were kept. The sample belongs to a study of shared clonotypes between healthy human individuals (dated by TCRdb to the early 2020s). About the investigation overall: The cohort included three men and a couple of women between 18 and 49 years of age. Per donor, three plates each were used for CD4 naive and CD4 memory, two for CD8 naive, and one for CD8 memory. To estimate repertoire size and how much clonotypes are shared between individuals, the study performed deep sequencing of blood TCR repertoires from roughly five healthy adults. To increase sequencing depth and limit assay-specific biases, TCR repertoire library preparation and sequencing were carried out by different laboratories using diverse techniques. Each donor's leukapheresis produced roughly between roughly 0.9 and 9 billion PBMCs. Here is what the overall study found, with its caveats: Sampling was restricted to blood, and TCR repertoires in tissue are likely to differ from TCR repertoires in blood. Based on pairwise subsampling, the degree of clonotype sharing among donors was expected to be affected by sequencing depth. Even with the large sequencing depth, rarefaction of the sorted-subset datasets indicated that sequencing was incomplete. Naive subsets generally had larger estimated clonotype richness than memory subsets did. Across a few donors, approximately 5% of naive CD4, approximately 3.6% of naive CD8, under 2.5% of memory CD4, and 0.4% to 0.45% of memory CD8 clonotypes were shared. Compared with non-shared clonotypes, clonotypes shared by all four sorted-subset donors had higher generation probabilities. The genetic and exposure-history diversity represented was limited by the small number of donors.

As encoded in the germline V gene, CDR1 is KGHSH while CDR2 is LQKENI. CDR3 length: 19 amino acids, cysteine to phenylalanine. Only the CDR3 portion is preserved as DNA: 57 bases, with reading frame beginning at the first base. For this chain, trimming is 4 bases at the V end and 4 bases at the J end, and the number of junction bases without a gene match is 18. Using the deep immunoSEQ assay, multiplex PCR amplified TCR CDR3 regions from genomic DNA. Genomic DNA extracted from each cell subset was distributed evenly over all wells of several immunoSEQ 96-well plates, and each plate served as one replicate. For sorted subsets, around 200 ng genomic DNA, equal to some 30,000 T cell genomes, was loaded into each replicate PCR. Purified libraries were measured with a Qubit 3.0 fluorometer, size-checked on a Bioanalyzer 2100, and measured again with the KAPA Library Quantification kit. A separate single-read 150-cycle Illumina NextSeq 550 flow cell was used to sequence each immunoSEQ 96-well plate. Turning to the authors' computational methods: Because the immunoSEQ output included only junctional sequences and no quality scores, the filtering could not be the same as the filtering used for full-length reads. Sequences were annotated with PyIR, a Python wrapper for IgBLAST v1.9, and V/J genes and CDR3 were assigned using IMGT germline references. Reads with weak V/J assignments (E-value above 1e-6), missing CDR3, stop codons, out-of-frame junctions, or ambiguous translated residues were removed. A V3J clonotype was defined by an identical inferred V gene, J gene, and CDR3 amino acid sequence. Percentage overlap between repertoires was calculated by dividing the number of shared unique clonotypes by the size of the smaller repertoire. Repertoire richness was assessed with RTK rarefaction, the Chao1 estimator, and Recon v2.1 estimates of unobserved clonotypes. Generation probabilities for all TCRbeta clonotypes obtained by the gDNA method from a handful of donors were computed using OLGA. Here the immuneACCESS table is served through TCRdb, limited to in-frame sequences with V and J called. Missing clones are a known gap in these copies; in checked studies unresolved V genes cover under half, and the rest lacks a known reason. That table gives V, J and clone size, and the DNA gave D and trimming. The sample table shows 100,000 or so clones, and about 72% are seen once. In total, the top ten clones hold almost 25% of the sample.

The donors were healthy, HIV-negative adults who had no recently reported acute infections or vaccinations. Only Caucasian adults living in Nashville, Tennessee, USA were represented among the donors. CD8 memory samples combined magnetically selected CD45RO+ cells with CCR7-negative CD45RA+ effector memory (TemRA) cells. After blood collection by leukapheresis, PBMCs were isolated using Ficoll-Histopaque density gradient centrifugation and then cryopreserved in the vapor phase of liquid nitrogen. Analytical flow cytometry was used to check the purity and quantity of every magnetically sorted T cell population. From each sorted fraction, genomic DNA was isolated and quantified by UV absorbance on a Nanodrop 2000c.

The receptor comes from a woman under 40 in good health. Input material: memory CD8+ T cells sorted from blood. The sample's cell subset or site label, decoded: CD45RO+ cells pooled with CCR7-negative TemRA cells. The chain uses TRBV18 and TRBJ2-7, with 11 central nucleotides matching TRBD2. For the CDR3, the sequence is CASSRFLGHLAGGPYEQYF. The sequenced DNA is TGTGCCAGCTCACGATTCCTTGGTCACCTAGCGGGAGGACCATACGAGCAGTACTTC.